The 20 T cell receptor beta chains listed next were all sequenced from one sample in a study of response to subunit inactivated influenza vaccine. TCRdb re-derived calls from the RT-PCR reads in MiXCR, one entry per CDR3 protein. This sample yields approximately 680,000 distinct CDR3 sequences, of which about a sixth are seen a single time; 11% belongs to the top ten. The source was PBMCs from blood, collected roughly 12 days after vaccination. These TCRs come from a man aged 45-65 years who received an inactivated influenza vaccine.

The sample holds a few counts of this clonotype. V gene TRBV6-1 combines with J gene TRBJ1-6; D possibly corresponds to TRBD1 (5 bases). Looked up from germline, CDR1 is MNHNS and CDR2 is SASEGT. The length of the CDR3 is 15 residues. V shed 7 bases and J shed 6 bases, with 16 bases lying between them. CDR3 sequence: CASKKTGTSNSPLHF. In nucleotides, the CDR3 is TGTGCCAGCAAAAAGACCGGGACTTCTAATTCACCCCTCCACTTT.

V and J are TRBV7-9 and TRBJ2-3; D is perhaps TRBD1 (6 bases). V was shortened by 3 bases and J by 2 bases, with 15 bases between the two germline ends. The V gene's germline CDR1 is SEHNR and CDR2 FQNEAQ (reference sequence). This CDR3 region has 16 residues. CDR3 nucleotides: TGTGCCAGCAGCTTCGTCCCGGGACATTCCACAGATACGCAGTATTTT. Protein sequence: CASSFVPGHSTDTQYF.

This clonotype was counted ten times or more. The CDR3 coding sequence is TGTGCCAGCAGTTTGCGGGGATCTGGCACAGATACGCAGTATTTT. Protein sequence: CASSLRGSGTDTQYF. The chain combines TRBV12-3 or TRBV12-4 with TRBJ2-3; D possibly corresponds to TRBD2 (6 bases). The CDR3 runs to 15 residues. V lost 3 bases and J lost 1, with 11 bases in between.

The V gene is TRBV18, the J gene TRBJ2-7; TRBD1 might be the D (6 bases). V was trimmed by 2 bases and J by 5 bases, leaving 16 bases between them. There are 15 residues in the CDR3. Germline CDR1 is KGHSH and CDR2 is LQKENI. The chain's CDR3 is CASSPSKNRVNEQYF. CDR3 DNA: TGTGCCAGCTCACCAAGTAAGAACAGGGTAAACGAGCAGTACTTC.

Many counts were recorded for this clonotype. The J gene is TRBJ2-5, the V gene TRBV6-6, with D possibly matching TRBD1 (6 bases). The germline V and J ends were trimmed by 7 bases and 4 bases, with 13 bases remaining between them. CDR3 length: 13 amino acids. In germline, CDR1 is MNHNY, CDR2 SVGAGI (reference sequence). This chain's CDR3 is CASTEPRGETQYF. Written as DNA, the CDR3 is TGTGCCAGCACCGAACCCAGGGGAGAGACCCAGTACTTC.

The table lists this clonotype with a count of one. At one end, the junction sequence differs from germline, possibly due to a read error. CDR3 amino acids: CASSWGGGNTVAFF. The CDR3 region has the DNA TGTGCCAGCAGCTGGGGGGGAGGAAACACTGTAGCTTTCTTT. The rearrangement links TRBV2 to TRBJ1-1, with a weak D call TRBD1 (5 bases). Germline V gene data show CDR1 as SNHLY and CDR2 as FYNNEI. This CDR3 comprises 14 residues.

This clonotype was seen many times. The chain uses TRBV20-1 and TRBJ2-1; D is unclear. Germline values: CDR1 DFQATT, CDR2 SNEGSKA (reference sequence). The CDR3 runs to 13 residues. V lost 1 base to trimming and J lost 3 bases, with 7 bases between them. Written as DNA, the CDR3 is TGCAGTGCTAGAGTGCCGGACTACAATGAGCAGTTCTTC. This encodes CSARVPDYNEQFF.

Details on this clonotype: Possible read error: a much larger clone is one base away. The V gene is TRBV12-3 or TRBV12-4, the J gene TRBJ2-5; TRBD2 matches at 11 bases. V dropped 8 bases and J dropped 5; count of bases not matched to a gene: 10. The CDR3 spans 15 residues. The CDR3 region is CASGPTTSGGETQYF. The CDR3 DNA follows: TGTGCCAGCGGTCCGACCACTAGCGGGGGCGAGACCCAGTACTTC.

The rearrangement links TRBV20-1 to TRBJ2-4; 12 bases match TRBD2. The CDR3 spans 16 residues. Per germline, CDR1 DFQATT and CDR2 SNEGSKA (reference sequence). The V and J ends lost 6 bases and 1 base, in that order; junction bases with no gene match: 7. CDR3 protein: CSAGLAGMGAKNIQYF. CDR3 bases: TGCAGTGCCGGACTAGCGGGGATGGGGGCCAAAAACATTCAGTACTTC.

This sequence joins TRBV4-1 and TRBJ1-1; D is perhaps TRBD1 (5 bases). V was trimmed by 1 base and J by 5 bases, leaving 17 bases between them. The CDR3 length is 16 residues. Germline V CDR1 and CDR2: MGHRA, YSYEKL. The CDR3 nucleotides read TGCGCCAGCAGCCAAGGGGCAGGGAAGGCAAGAACTGAAGCTTTCTTT. It codes for CASSQGAGKARTEAFF.

CDR3 sequence: CATSRETLPAVDTQYF. The CDR3 DNA reads TGTGCCACCAGCAGGGAGACTCTTCCAGCGGTAGATACGCAGTATTTT. J is TRBJ2-3 and V is TRBV15; D is possibly TRBD2 (5 bases). The CDR3 spans 16 residues. V was clipped by 3 bases and J by 5 bases, with 18 bases between them. The germline CDR1 and CDR2 sequences are LNHNV and YYDKDF (reference sequence).

The rearrangement joins TRBV3-1 to TRBJ1-2; TRBD1 agrees at 11 bases. In germline, CDR1 is LGHDT, CDR2 YNNKEL (reference sequence). Losses at the gene ends were 5 bases for V and 7 bases for J; bases not matched to a gene: 6. The CDR3 runs 14 residues. CDR3 sequence (DNA): TGTGCCAGCAGCTCACTCGGGACAGGGGGTGGCTACACCTTC. Residues: CASSSLGTGGGYTF.

In this sample, this clonotype is medium-sized. This chain uses TRBV7-2 with TRBJ2-7; D is unclear. The CDR3 has 13 residues. V was clipped by 1 base and J by 3 bases, with 7 bases between them. Germline V gene lookup returns CDR1 SGHTA and CDR2 FQGNSA. The CDR3 sequence: CASSLGRSYEQYF. CDR3 bases: TGTGCCAGCAGCTTAGGCAGGAGCTACGAGCAGTACTTC.

The chain links TRBV12-3 or TRBV12-4 to TRBJ2-3; TRBD2 might be the D (6 bases). Trimming took off 1 base at V and 0 bases at J, with 11 bases between the two ends. The CDR3 has 16 amino acids. CDR3 residues: CASSLGAGPSTDTQYF. As DNA, the CDR3 is TGTGCCAGCAGTTTAGGCGCGGGGCCGAGCACAGATACGCAGTATTTT.

The chain links TRBV9 to TRBJ1-4; D is unresolved. V dropped 0 bases and J dropped 4 bases, with 7 bases sitting between them. Germline lookup yields CDR1 SGDLS and CDR2 YYNGEE. This CDR3 has 14 residues. CDR3 nucleotide sequence: TGTGCCAGCAGCGTAGCGCCGAATAATGAAAAACTGTTTTTT. Its translation: CASSVAPNNEKLFF.

V is TRBV6-2 or TRBV6-3 and J is TRBJ2-2; D is unclear. The CDR3 extends over 16 amino acids. Trimming shortened V by 7 bases and J by 0 bases, and 15 bases separated the two germline ends. Germline CDR1 and CDR2: MNHEY and SVGEGT. CDR3 nucleotide sequence: TGTGCCAGCAACGAGGAGAAAACCTCGAACACCGGGGAGCTGTTTTTT. The encoded protein is CASNEEKTSNTGELFF.

This clonotype was observed a handful of times. The CDR3 spells CASSYSQGRKTEAFF. DNA of the CDR3: TGTGCCAGCAGTTATTCCCAGGGGAGGAAGACTGAAGCTTTCTTT. The chain joins TRBV6-5 to TRBJ1-1, with a weak D call TRBD1 (6 bases). Germline V gene lookup returns CDR1 MNHEY and CDR2 SVGAGI. This CDR3 comprises 15 residues. Trimming stripped 3 bases from V and 5 bases from J, with 16 bases between.

The chain couples TRBV6-1 to TRBJ1-5; 7 bases are shared with TRBD1. This CDR3 comprises 14 residues. J lost 5 bases, V lost 6 bases, and 7 bases had no gene match. Germline CDR1 is MNHNS and CDR2 is SASEGT. The CDR3: CASRPTGPDQPQHF. In DNA, the CDR3 is TGTGCCAGCAGACCGACAGGGCCCGATCAGCCCCAGCATTTT.

This chain uses TRBV5-1 with TRBJ2-1; D ambiguous. CDR3 length: 15 residues. Germline V lookup: CDR1 SGHRS, CDR2 YFSETQ. The V end lost 3 bases, the J end lost 5 bases, and 15 bases lay between the germline ends. The CDR3 reads CASSSDPGTNNEQFF. The CDR3 nucleotides read TGCGCCAGCAGCTCTGACCCCGGCACCAACAATGAGCAGTTCTTC.

The CDR3 protein is CASSHRGFNEKLFF. The CDR3 nucleotides are TGTGCCAGCAGCCACAGGGGGTTTAATGAAAAACTGTTTTTT. The chain carries TRBV6-1 and TRBJ1-4; 8 bases are a match to TRBD1. The CDR3 is 14 amino acids. V lost 6 bases, J lost 4 bases, and 4 bases stayed unmatched. Germline CDR1 is MNHNS and CDR2 is SASEGT.